Listed below are T cell receptor beta chains from one sample, sequenced in a study of control samples from healthy donors and cancer patients. The assay was immunoSEQ multiplex PCR, and TCRdb's table has in-frame clones only and misses some. In the table there are 90,000 to 130,000 clones, roughly 90% of which are singletons. The sequenced material came from PBMCs. All receptors come from a woman in her sixties or seventies with lung cancer. The CDR3 runs from the conserved cysteine through the conserved F or W. Fields, in order: J gene, V gene, CDR3 protein.

J: TRBJ1-1; V: TRBV7-3; CDR3: CASSLNPQGNTEAFF
J: TRBJ2-7; V: TRBV28; CDR3: CASSFRGTNSYEQYF
J: TRBJ2-1; V: TRBV10-3; CDR3: CAIRSQSEGPQFF
J: TRBJ2-1; V: TRBV4-2; CDR3: CASSNIGVSGSYNEQFF
J: TRBJ1-2; V: TRBV29-1; CDR3: CSVEDHSYGYTF
J: TRBJ1-1; V: TRBV6-5; CDR3: CASSLAGNTEAFF
J: TRBJ1-6; V: TRBV5-5; CDR3: CASSLFWVGPANNSPLHF
J: TRBJ2-5; V: TRBV7-7; CDR3: CASSLSASGDGETQYF
J: TRBJ1-3; V: TRBV6-6; CDR3: CASNDMATSGNTIYF
J: TRBJ2-5; V: TRBV18; CDR3: CASSPILAGAETQYF
J: TRBJ1-1; V: TRBV5-4; CDR3: CASSFLQGNTEAFF
J: TRBJ1-2; V: TRBV29-1; CDR3: CSVARTGNYGYTF